Below, one T cell receptor (beta chain) is given with its context. What it binds is not known. The data derive from a study of Ad26.COV2.S vaccination and SARS-CoV-2 variants. Study results and caveats: Comparability of non-spike TCR breadth was observed across vaccine and placebo recipients. Individuals receiving vaccine had higher spike-specific TCR breadth than placebo recipients did. Measures of TCR breadth and depth may have fallen short of total T cell responses.

Produced via immunoSEQ multiplex PCR; TCRdb's table is partial and in-frame only. The sample consists of roughly 40,000 clones, roughly four fifths of them appearing once. J gave up 2 bases and V 6 bases, and 4 bases lay outside the gene matches. The CDR3 is made up of 15 amino acids. Germline V gene data show CDR1 as SNHLY and CDR2 as FYNNEI. Sample: peripheral blood, taken after recovery from COVID-19. This clonotype originated in a human donor who had recovered from COVID-19. The chain joins TRBV2 to TRBJ1-5; 10 bases match TRBD1. CDR3 amino acids: CASRGDRGGNQPQHF. The CDR3 DNA sequence: TGTGCCAGCAGGGGGGACAGGGGAGGCAATCAGCCCCAGCATTTT. The variable domain in full, completed from reference TRBV2 and TRBJ1-5, reads EPEVTQTPSHQVTQMGQEVILRCVPISNHLYFYWYRQILGQKVEFLVSFYNNEISEKSEIFDDQFSVERPDGSNFTLKIRSTKLEDSAMYFCASRGDRGGNQPQHFGDGTRLSIL.